The source of this T cell receptor beta chain is a study of blood T cell repertoires in COVID-19. Study details: Sites in the United States, Italy and Spain provided acute and convalescent COVID-19 samples. Sources were T cells, B-cell-depleted T cells, or PBMCs; the material itself was cDNA or gDNA.

This CDR3 spans 14 amino acids. Germline V gene sequence: CDR1 LNHDA, CDR2 SQIVND (reference sequence). After removal of 1 base from V and 7 bases from J, the junction contained 4 bases not matched to a gene. Original methodology: From reference gene primer amplification, estimates of nucleated cell counts were derived. The assay was immunoSEQ multiplex PCR, and TCRdb's table has in-frame clones only and misses some. Clonal size and the V and J genes are those of that table, whereas D and trimming came from the DNA. The sample comprises just under 350,000 clones, approximately 90% of which are singletons, and roughly 3.3% rests with the top ten. The table lists this clone with a count of one.

The rearrangement joins TRBV19 to TRBJ2-1; 7 nucleotides agree with TRBD2. This TCR was recovered from a woman aged 18-29 years who had recovered from COVID-19. Sequenced material: peripheral blood. The chain's CDR3 is CASSIAGGGNEQFF. The CDR3 DNA follows: TGTGCCAGTAGTATAGCTGGCGGGGGTAATGAGCAGTTCTTC.